This note documents a single TCR beta chain sequence. Other DNA sequences in the sample encode the same CDR3. These data come from a study of blood T cell repertoires in COVID-19. On the study more broadly: From T cells, B-cell-depleted T cells, or PBMCs came the material, which was cDNA or gDNA.

Repertoires were generated with immunoSEQ multiplex PCR, while TCRdb's copy carries only in-frame clones and drops some. This repertoire shows 120,000 to 150,000 clones, more than 60% found once; its top ten account for about 15%. This clonotype was obtained from a man in his fifties with acute or convalescent COVID-19. The source material was peripheral blood.

CDR3: CASSLAGAGNTIYF. As DNA, the CDR3 is TGCGCCAGCAGCTTAGCAGGGGCTGGAAACACCATATATTTT. V and J are TRBV5-1 and TRBJ1-3, with D possibly being TRBD1 (6 bases). The germline V gene has CDR1 SGHRS and CDR2 YFSETQ. This CDR3 has 14 amino acids. V dropped 2 bases and J dropped 2 bases, with 8 bases sitting between them. The entire variable domain, with the rest obtained from reference TRBV5-1 and TRBJ1-3, is as follows: KAGVTQTPRYLIKTRGQQVTLSCSPISGHRSVSWYQQTPGQGLQFLFEYFSETQRNKGNFPGRFSGRQFSNSRSEMNVSTLELGDSALYLCASSLAGAGNTIYFGEGSWLTVV.